This is a list of T cell receptor beta chains from one sample in a study of blood T cell repertoires in COVID-19. The repertoire was sequenced with immunoSEQ multiplex PCR; TCRdb's copy has only in-frame clones and lacks some. The sample includes about 76,000 clones, around 84% seen only once; the top ten take about 10%. Source material: peripheral blood. The receptors here all came from a man in his sixties with COVID-19, enrolled during active disease. The CDR3 runs from the conserved cysteine through the conserved F or W. The order of the fields is V gene, D gene, clone size, J gene, CDR3 protein, CDR3 DNA. A D gene is named only where the DNA matches it firmly. Size is stated for part of the rows, as once, few or many counts, or as a class when the clone is expanded.

>TRBV19|TRBD1|-|TRBJ1-1
CATAGQGGITEAFF
TGTGCCACCGCGGGACAGGGGGGGATCACTGAAGCTTTCTTT
>TRBV28|-|-|TRBJ1-5
CASSLSGYQPQHF
TGTGCCAGCAGTTTGTCAGGCTATCAGCCCCAGCATTTT
>TRBV6-5|-|-|TRBJ2-5
CASSYDTSQGSETQYF
TGTGCCAGCAGTTACGATACATCACAGGGATCAGAGACCCAGTACTTC
>TRBV24-1|-|-|TRBJ1-5
CATSDRTADQPQHF
TGTGCCACCAGTGATCGGACAGCAGATCAGCCCCAGCATTTT
>TRBV11-3|TRBD2|-|TRBJ2-2
CASSFTSGEANTGELFF
TGTGCCAGCAGCTTCACTAGCGGGGAGGCGAACACCGGGGAGCTGTTTTTT
>TRBV7-9|TRBD1|-|TRBJ2-7
CASTQGQGDYEQYF
TGTGCCAGCACCCAGGGGCAGGGGGACTACGAGCAGTACTTC
>TRBV19|-|-|TRBJ2-1
CASSLRDSAFF
TGTGCCAGTAGTCTCCGGGACTCGGCTTTCTTC
>TRBV6-5|-|-|TRBJ2-5
CASSAQGASQETQYF
TGTGCCAGCAGCGCCCAGGGCGCAAGCCAAGAGACCCAGTACTTC
>TRBV5-1|TRBD1|-|TRBJ1-2
CASSSTGDYGYTF
TGCGCCAGCTCCTCGACAGGGGACTATGGCTACACCTTC
>TRBV7-9|TRBD1|few|TRBJ2-7
CASSSLDWGQGRRDEQYF
TGTGCCAGCAGCTCCCTAGACTGGGGACAGGGGCGGAGGGACGAGCAGTACTTC
>TRBV29-1|TRBD2|-|TRBJ2-5
CSVERLAERGETQYF
TGCAGCGTTGAACGACTAGCGGAAAGGGGAGAGACCCAGTACTTC
>TRBV18|-|-|TRBJ2-7
CASSPPGQAGSYEQYF
TGTGCCAGCTCACCACCGGGGCAGGCGGGATCCTACGAGCAGTACTTC
>TRBV5-1|TRBD2|-|TRBJ2-3
CASSFQPVAGSTDTQYF
TGCGCCAGCAGCTTCCAGCCCGTAGCGGGGAGCACAGATACGCAGTATTTT
>TRBV27|TRBD1|-|TRBJ1-3
CASSSLTGGSGNTIYF
TGTGCCAGCAGTTCGCTTACAGGGGGCTCTGGAAACACCATATATTTT
>TRBV12-3/TRBV12-4|-|-|TRBJ1-2
CASSLGIDYGYTF
TGTGCCAGCAGTTTAGGCATAGACTATGGCTACACCTTC
>TRBV30|TRBD2|-|TRBJ2-2
CAWIPGLGHTGELFF
TGTGCCTGGATTCCGGGACTAGGACACACCGGGGAGCTGTTTTTT
>TRBV5-1|TRBD1|-|TRBJ1-6
CASNLGGTGVNSPLHF
TGCGCCAGCAACCTGGGAGGCACAGGGGTCAATTCACCCCTCCACTTT
>TRBV11-2|TRBD1|-|TRBJ1-2
CASSAGQNYGYTF
TGTGCCAGCAGCGCGGGACAGAACTATGGCTACACCTTC
>TRBV4-1|TRBD1|-|TRBJ2-7
CASSQAVGDSSYEQYF
TGCGCCAGCAGCCAAGCTGTGGGGGACAGCTCCTACGAGCAGTACTTC
>TRBV5-1|TRBD1|few|TRBJ1-2
CASSPGQAVNYGYTF
TGCGCCAGCAGCCCGGGACAGGCCGTTAACTATGGCTACACCTTC
>TRBV30|TRBD1|-|TRBJ1-2
CAWSGTVGGYTF
TGTGCCTGGAGCGGGACAGTGGGTGGCTACACCTTC
>TRBV7-2|TRBD2|-|TRBJ2-3
CASSFGAGPDTQYF
TGTGCCAGCAGCTTTGGAGCGGGACCAGATACGCAGTATTTT
>TRBV29-1|-|-|TRBJ2-3
CSVVGGRGDTQYF
TGCAGCGTTGTAGGGGGAAGAGGAGATACGCAGTATTTT
>TRBV5-1|TRBD1|-|TRBJ2-1
CASSPLTGDNEQFF
TGCGCCAGCAGCCCACTGACAGGGGACAATGAGCAGTTCTTC
>TRBV27|TRBD1|once|TRBJ1-2
CASSGGQGLNYGYTF
TGTGCCAGCAGTGGAGGACAGGGTCTTAACTATGGCTACACCTTC
>TRBV28|TRBD1|-|TRBJ1-5
CASSFGTGSNQPQHF
TGTGCCAGCAGTTTCGGGACAGGGAGCAATCAGCCCCAGCATTTT
>TRBV5-4|-|-|TRBJ2-2
CASSLDRLLTGELFF
TGTGCCAGCAGCTTGGACCGACTCCTGACCGGGGAGCTGTTTTTT
>TRBV25-1|-|-|TRBJ2-4
CASSQTDKNIQYF
TGTGCCAGCAGTCAGACAGACAAAAACATTCAGTACTTC
>TRBV28|-|-|TRBJ1-1
CASGILNTEAFF
TGTGCCTCCGGGATACTGAACACTGAAGCTTTCTTT
>TRBV24-1|TRBD1|-|TRBJ1-2
CATSDSGQGAGIFYGYTF
TGTGCCACCAGTGACTCCGGACAGGGGGCTGGTATTTTCTATGGCTACACCTTC
>TRBV5-1|-|-|TRBJ1-5
CASSLGGAVHQPQHF
TGCGCCAGCAGCTTGGGCGGGGCGGTTCATCAGCCCCAGCATTTT
>TRBV5-4|-|-|TRBJ2-7
CASTSAEAGGLYEQYF
TGTGCCAGCACCTCCGCAGAGGCAGGGGGGCTCTACGAGCAGTACTTC
>TRBV29-1|TRBD2|few|TRBJ2-1
CSFLAGGPYNEQFF
TGCAGCTTTCTAGCGGGAGGGCCCTACAATGAGCAGTTCTTC
>TRBV10-1|-|-|TRBJ2-1
CASSESGKRDNEQFF
TGCGCCAGCAGTGAGTCCGGAAAGCGAGACAATGAGCAGTTCTTC
>TRBV6-5|-|-|TRBJ2-1
CASRGTGSSYNEQFF
TGTGCCAGCAGGGGTACAGGGAGCTCCTACAATGAGCAGTTCTTC
>TRBV19|TRBD2|-|TRBJ2-1
CASTKFTSGSMYEQFF
TGTGCCAGTACCAAATTCACTAGCGGGAGTATGTATGAGCAGTTCTTC
>TRBV20-1|TRBD1|-|TRBJ1-1
CSAQGGSEAFF
TGCAGTGCCCAGGGGGGCTCTGAAGCTTTCTTT
>TRBV7-3|-|-|TRBJ2-3
CASSLNRGGRGTDTQYF
TGTGCCAGCAGCTTAAATAGGGGGGGAAGAGGCACAGATACGCAGTATTTT
>TRBV6-4|TRBD2|-|TRBJ2-3
CASSDFFTWAGGHTQYF
TGTGCCAGCAGTGACTTTTTTACCTGGGCGGGGGGGCATACGCAGTATTTT
>TRBV6-6|-|-|TRBJ1-1
CASSYQIGGSEAFF
TGTGCCAGCAGTTACCAGATTGGGGGGAGTGAAGCTTTCTTT
>TRBV12-3/TRBV12-4|TRBD1|-|TRBJ1-6
CASSLQGEPLHF
TGTGCCAGCAGTTTGCAGGGGGAACCCCTCCACTTT
>TRBV11-1|TRBD2|-|TRBJ2-3
CASSLGLAGVPDTQYF
TGTGCCAGCAGTCTTGGACTAGCGGGAGTTCCAGATACGCAGTATTTT
>TRBV9|-|-|TRBJ2-7
CASSVGSVPYEQYF
TGTGCCAGCAGCGTAGGATCGGTCCCCTACGAGCAGTACTTC
>TRBV28|TRBD2|-|TRBJ2-7
CASSLSSTWRGASYEQYF
TGTGCCAGCAGTTTATCCTCTACTTGGCGGGGGGCCTCCTACGAGCAGTACTTC
>TRBV3-1/TRBV3-2|-|few|TRBJ2-2
CASSLTVTNTGELFF
TGTGCCAGCAGCCTCACGGTAACGAACACCGGGGAGCTGTTTTTT
>TRBV11-3|-|-|TRBJ2-3
CASSLGQGDTQYF
TGTGCCAGCAGCTTAGGACAAGGAGATACGCAGTATTTT
>TRBV29-1|-|-|TRBJ1-4
CSVVRGSDEKLFF
TGCAGCGTTGTGAGGGGGTCAGATGAAAAACTGTTTTTT
>TRBV2|TRBD1|-|TRBJ1-1
CASSTGENTEAFF
TGTGCCAGCAGTACAGGGGAGAACACTGAAGCTTTCTTT
>TRBV5-5|-|-|TRBJ1-1
CASSQTGRTGEAFF
TGTGCCAGCAGCCAAACCGGGAGAACAGGTGAAGCTTTCTTT
>TRBV5-1|-|-|TRBJ1-2
CASSLVGRGFGYGYTF
TGCGCCAGCAGCTTGGTAGGCAGGGGATTTGGCTATGGCTACACCTTC
>TRBV7-2|TRBD2|-|TRBJ2-2
CASSFFVASGSSGELFF
TGTGCCAGCAGCTTTTTTGTGGCGAGCGGGAGCTCCGGGGAGCTGTTTTTT
>TRBV29-1|-|-|TRBJ1-1
CSGIGNTEAFF
TGCAGCGGTATCGGGAACACTGAAGCTTTCTTT
>TRBV11-2|TRBD1|-|TRBJ2-5
CASSSGQQETQYF
TGTGCCAGCAGCTCGGGACAGCAAGAGACCCAGTACTTC
>TRBV6-5|-|-|TRBJ1-2
CASSYTGGFEGGYTF
TGTGCCAGCAGTTACACGGGGGGATTTGAGGGTGGCTACACCTTC
>TRBV19|-|-|TRBJ1-3
CASRKQGAPGNTIYF
TGTGCCAGCAGGAAACAGGGAGCCCCTGGAAACACCATATATTTT
>TRBV6-5|TRBD1|-|TRBJ1-1
CASTPDRGFSTEAFF
TGTGCCAGCACTCCGGACAGGGGATTCAGCACTGAAGCTTTCTTT
>TRBV18|-|-|TRBJ2-2
CASSPPNRPNTGELFF
TGTGCCAGCTCACCCCCGAACAGGCCAAACACCGGGGAGCTGTTTTTT
>TRBV5-1|TRBD2|-|TRBJ2-3
CASSLDLGLAGMVDTQYF
TGCGCCAGCAGCTTGGACCTTGGACTAGCGGGTATGGTAGATACGCAGTATTTT
>TRBV12-3/TRBV12-4|-|once|TRBJ2-5
CASSRNGDGTQYF
TGTGCCAGCAGTCGCAACGGGGATGGGACCCAGTACTTC
>TRBV19|-|-|TRBJ2-1
CASSIDRQGPIYNEQFF
TGTGCCAGTAGTATAGACCGGCAGGGGCCTATCTACAATGAGCAGTTCTTC